Below are 17 T cell receptor beta chains sequenced from a single sample in a study of blood T cell repertoires in COVID-19. The table came from immunoSEQ multiplex PCR; TCRdb's copy has only in-frame clones and leaves some out. The table has 400,000 to 500,000 clones, just over 85% seen once. What was sequenced was peripheral blood. All receptors derive from a woman between 25 and 40 years old with active or convalescent COVID-19.

The J gene is TRBJ1-4, the V gene TRBV4-1; TRBD1 might be the D (5 bases). Germline assignment: CDR1 MGHRA and CDR2 YSYEKL. V was shortened by 5 bases and J by 7 bases, with 11 bases between the two germline ends. This CDR3 spans 13 amino acids. CDR3 sequence: CASSGAGLEKLFF. The CDR3 region has the DNA TGCGCCAGCAGCGGGGCAGGGCTTGAAAAACTGTTTTTT.

With regard to this clone: Other nucleotide sequences in the sample specify the same CDR3. V is TRBV27 and J is TRBJ2-1, with 8 bases aligning to TRBD2. The V segment lost 5 bases and the J segment 0 bases; nucleotides outside the gene matches: 0. Germline V CDR1 and CDR2: MNHEY, SMNVEV (reference sequence). There are 14 residues in the CDR3. CDR3 nucleotide sequence: TGTGCCAGCAGTAGCGGGAGCTCCTACAATGAGCAGTTCTTC. This encodes CASSSGSSYNEQFF.

The chain has TRBV3-1 (or the pseudogene TRBV3-2) and TRBJ1-2; 8 nucleotides match TRBD1. Germline loops: CDR1 LGHDT, CDR2 YNNKEL (reference sequence). V dropped 4 bases and J dropped 4; count of bases not matched to a gene: 5. CDR3 length: 14 residues. CDR3 protein: CASSPTGQVYGYTF. The CDR3 DNA is TGTGCCAGCAGCCCTACGGGACAGGTCTATGGCTACACCTTC.

This rearrangement joins TRBV3-1 (or the pseudogene TRBV3-2) to TRBJ2-7; 9 bases align to TRBD2. Germline trimming cut 1 base from V and 6 bases from J; bases unmatched to any gene: 7. The length of the CDR3 is 15 residues. The germline CDR1 and CDR2 sequences are LGHDT and YNNKEL (reference sequence). The chain's CDR3 is CASSQAGLAQIEQYF. The CDR3 nucleotides are TGTGCCAGCAGCCAAGCGGGACTAGCTCAGATCGAGCAGTACTTC.

The genes are TRBV27 and TRBJ2-7; maybe TRBD1 (6 bases). The CDR3 extends over 14 amino acids. Trimming left V 2 bases short and J 3 bases short, with 11 bases between. Germline V gene data show CDR1 as MNHEY and CDR2 as SMNVEV (reference sequence). The CDR3 DNA reads as TGTGCCAGCAGTTTAGCAGGGGCTCTCTACGAGCAGTACTTC. It yields the protein CASSLAGALYEQYF.

The chain uses TRBV4-1 and TRBJ2-3, with 7 bases lining up with TRBD1. V was clipped by 2 bases and J by 2 bases; unmatched bases: 10. This CDR3 is 17 amino acids long. The V gene's germline CDR1 is MGHRA and CDR2 YSYEKL. This CDR3 reads CASSQPGRGRVTDTQYF. The CDR3 DNA reads as TGCGCCAGCAGCCAACCTGGTAGGGGGCGAGTCACAGATACGCAGTATTTT.

The chain links TRBV27 to TRBJ2-1; 8 bases are a match to TRBD2. This CDR3 has 16 amino acids. After removal of 2 bases from V and 4 bases from J, the junction contained 7 bases not matched to a gene. CDR1 MNHEY and CDR2 SMNVEV come from the germline V gene (reference sequence). The CDR3 protein is CASSLRASGLYNEQFF. CDR3 DNA sequence: TGTGCCAGCAGTTTACGGGCTAGCGGGTTATACAATGAGCAGTTCTTC.

The sample holds one count of this clone. This chain links TRBV18 with TRBJ2-2, with TRBD1 identical over 9 bases. Germline CDR1 and CDR2: KGHSH and LQKENI. The CDR3 covers 15 residues. V gave up 5 bases and J gave up 5 bases; unmatched junction bases: 6. The CDR3 reads CASSTGTGSTGELFF. Written as DNA, the CDR3 is TGTGCCAGCTCAACAGGGACAGGGTCGACCGGGGAGCTGTTTTTT.

The chain couples TRBV27 to TRBJ2-1; TRBD2 matches at 9 bases. V trimming: 5 bases; J trimming: 3 bases; junction bases outside the gene matches: 8. CDR1 and CDR2 (germline): MNHEY, SMNVEV (reference sequence). The CDR3 is 16 residues long. This CDR3 is CASSPISGGYYNEQFF. Here the CDR3 DNA reads TGTGCCAGCAGTCCGATTAGCGGGGGATACTACAATGAGCAGTTCTTC.

CDR3 sequence (DNA): TGTGCCAGCAGCGTAGGGGGACTAGCGGGTTCTGAGACCCAGTACTTC. It codes for CASSVGGLAGSETQYF. The chain uses TRBV9 and TRBJ2-5; the match to TRBD2 covers 12 bases. J was trimmed by 5 bases and V by 0 bases; bases with no gene match: 5. Germline CDR1 is SGDLS and CDR2 is YYNGEE. This CDR3 spans 16 amino acids.

The chain recombines TRBV5-1 with TRBJ1-1, with 11 bases identical to TRBD1. Germline CDR1 reads SGHRS; CDR2 reads YFSETQ. V gave up 2 bases and J gave up 4 bases; unmatched junction bases: 1. The CDR3 is made up of 14 amino acids. DNA of the CDR3: TGCGCCAGCAGCTTTGGACAGGGGGCCACTGAAGCTTTCTTT. Translated: CASSFGQGATEAFF.

This chain uses TRBV12-3 or TRBV12-4 with TRBJ1-6, with D possibly being TRBD1 (6 bases). CDR3 size: 13 residues. With 5 bases removed from V and 7 bases from J, the gap between germline ends came to 9 bases. The CDR3 protein is CASSTGQNSPLHF. In DNA, the CDR3 is TGTGCCAGCAGTACAGGACAGAATTCACCCCTCCACTTT.

The chain combines TRBV6-4 with TRBJ1-1; 9 bases map to TRBD1. Trimming took 4 bases from V and 6 from J; bases not matched to a gene: 6. Germline V gene data show CDR1 as MRHNA and CDR2 as SNTAGT. The CDR3 has 14 residues. Here the CDR3 reads CASSATGTGPEAFF. Here the CDR3 DNA reads TGTGCCAGCAGTGCCACCGGGACAGGGCCTGAAGCTTTCTTT.

The gene calls are TRBV5-4 and TRBJ2-5; 12 nucleotides align to TRBD2. This CDR3 has 15 residues. V dropped 2 bases and J dropped 5; count of bases not matched to a gene: 4. CDR1 is SGHNT, CDR2 YYREEE, per germline (reference sequence). CDR3 region: CASSLLAGGGETQYF. CDR3 coding DNA: TGTGCCAGCAGCTTACTAGCGGGGGGAGGGGAGACCCAGTACTTC.

The chain combines TRBV4-1 with TRBJ1-2, with D unclear. CDR3 size: 12 residues. V was cut by 1 base and J by 8 bases, with 8 bases left in between. Germline values: CDR1 MGHRA, CDR2 YSYEKL. The DNA of the CDR3 is TGCGCCAGCAGCCAAGGTATTAGAGGCTACACCTTC. It encodes CASSQGIRGYTF.

Note on this clone: Different DNA sequences within this sample yield the same CDR3. The J gene is TRBJ1-1, the V gene TRBV29-1; TRBD1 matches 7 bases. Germline CDR1 and CDR2: SQVTM and ANQGSEA. There are 13 residues in the CDR3. Trimming removed 4 bases from V and 3 bases from J; junction bases left unmatched: 5. In nucleotides, the CDR3 is TGCAGCGTTGGAGGGGGCGTGGACACTGAAGCTTTCTTT. Translated, it gives CSVGGGVDTEAFF.

The chain has TRBV6-5 and TRBJ2-7; 7 bases align to TRBD2. The CDR3 extends over 11 amino acids. Germline V CDR1 and CDR2: MNHEY, SVGAGI. The CDR3 DNA sequence: TGTAAGTCCACGGGAGGCTACGAGCAGTACTTC. Amino acid sequence: CKSTGGYEQYF.